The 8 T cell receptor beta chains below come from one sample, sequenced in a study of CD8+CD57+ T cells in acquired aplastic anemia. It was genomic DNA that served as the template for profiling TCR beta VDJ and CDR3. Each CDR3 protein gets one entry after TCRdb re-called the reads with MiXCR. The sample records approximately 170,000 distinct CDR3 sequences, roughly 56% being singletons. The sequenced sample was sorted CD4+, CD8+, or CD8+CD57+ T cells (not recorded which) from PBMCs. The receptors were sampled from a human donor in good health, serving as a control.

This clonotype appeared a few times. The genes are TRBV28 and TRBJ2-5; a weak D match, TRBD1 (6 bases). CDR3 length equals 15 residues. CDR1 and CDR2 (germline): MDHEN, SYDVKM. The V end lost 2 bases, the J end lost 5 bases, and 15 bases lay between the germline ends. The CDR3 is CASSLPTGGRETQYF. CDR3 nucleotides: TGTGCCAGCAGTTTACCGACAGGCGGACGGGAGACCCAGTACTTC.

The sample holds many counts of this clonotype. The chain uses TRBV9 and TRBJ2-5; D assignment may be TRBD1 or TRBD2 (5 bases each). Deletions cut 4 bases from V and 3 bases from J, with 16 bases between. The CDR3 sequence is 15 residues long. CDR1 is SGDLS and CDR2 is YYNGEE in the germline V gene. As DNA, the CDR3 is TGTGCCAGCAGCCTTGGGACCGGCTGGGAAGAGACCCAGTACTTC. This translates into CASSLGTGWEETQYF.

CDR3 coding DNA: TGTGCCAGCAGCCCCGGACGTAAGGAGACCCAGTACTTC. The encoded protein is CASSPGRKETQYF. This chain links TRBV4-2 with TRBJ2-5; no firm D call. Germline CDR1 reads LGHNA; CDR2 reads YNFKEQ. The V gene lost 4 bases and the J gene lost 5 bases, with 11 bases spanning the gap. The CDR3 loop spans 13 amino acids.

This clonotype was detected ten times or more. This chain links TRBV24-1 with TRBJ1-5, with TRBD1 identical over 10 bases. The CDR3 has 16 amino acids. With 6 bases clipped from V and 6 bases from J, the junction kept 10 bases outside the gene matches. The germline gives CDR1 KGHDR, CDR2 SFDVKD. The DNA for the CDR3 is TGTGCCACCAGTCCAGGGCCGACAGGGGGCGGTCAGCCCCAGCATTTT. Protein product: CATSPGPTGGGQPQHF.

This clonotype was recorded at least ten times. CDR3 in amino acids: CASSQQPRGPGELFF. CDR3 bases: TGTGCCAGCAGCCAACAACCAAGGGGGCCCGGGGAGCTGTTTTTT. The chain combines TRBV14 with TRBJ2-2; 7 nucleotides match TRBD1. Germline loops: CDR1 SGHDN, CDR2 FVKESK. This CDR3 is built from 15 residues. V shed 2 bases, J shed 6 bases, and the junction held 6 bases outside the gene matches.

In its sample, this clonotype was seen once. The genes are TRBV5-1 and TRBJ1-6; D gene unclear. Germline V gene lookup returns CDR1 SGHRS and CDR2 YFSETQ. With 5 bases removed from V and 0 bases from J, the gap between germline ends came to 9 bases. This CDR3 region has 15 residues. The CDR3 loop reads CASSTGSSYNSPLHF. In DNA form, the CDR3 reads TGCGCCAGCAGTACCGGGAGCTCCTATAATTCACCCCTCCACTTT. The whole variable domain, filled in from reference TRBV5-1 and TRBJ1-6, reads KAGVTQTPRYLIKTRGQQVTLSCSPISGHRSVSWYQQTPGQGLQFLFEYFSETQRNKGNFPGRFSGRQFSNSRSEMNVSTLELGDSALYLCASSTGSSYNSPLHFGNGTRLTVT.

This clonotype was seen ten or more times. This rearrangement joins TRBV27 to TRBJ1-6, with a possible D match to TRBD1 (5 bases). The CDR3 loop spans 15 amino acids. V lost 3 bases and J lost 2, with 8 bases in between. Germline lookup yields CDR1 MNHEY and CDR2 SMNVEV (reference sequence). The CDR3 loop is CASSFQGPYNSPLHF. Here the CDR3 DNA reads TGTGCCAGCAGTTTCCAGGGACCCTATAATTCACCCCTCCACTTT.

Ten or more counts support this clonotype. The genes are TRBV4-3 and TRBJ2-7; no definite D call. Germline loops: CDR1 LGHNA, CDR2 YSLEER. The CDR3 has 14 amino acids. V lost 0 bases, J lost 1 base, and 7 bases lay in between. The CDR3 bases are TGCGCCAGCAGCCAAGATAGGTATTCCTACGAGCAGTACTTC. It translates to CASSQDRYSYEQYF.